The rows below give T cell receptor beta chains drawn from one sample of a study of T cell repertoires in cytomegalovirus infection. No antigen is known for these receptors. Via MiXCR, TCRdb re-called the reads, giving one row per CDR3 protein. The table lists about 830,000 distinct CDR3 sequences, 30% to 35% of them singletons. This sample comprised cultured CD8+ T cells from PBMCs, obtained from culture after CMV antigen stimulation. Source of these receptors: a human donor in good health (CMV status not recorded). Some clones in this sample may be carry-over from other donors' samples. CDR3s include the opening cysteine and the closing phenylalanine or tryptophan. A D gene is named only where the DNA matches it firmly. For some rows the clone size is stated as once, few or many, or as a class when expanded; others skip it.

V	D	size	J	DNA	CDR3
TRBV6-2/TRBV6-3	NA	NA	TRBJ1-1	TGTGCCAGTCATTCGAACCTCGACCCCGAAGCTTTCTTT	CASHSNLDPEAFF
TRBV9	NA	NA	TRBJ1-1	TGTGCCAGCAGCGTAGCACAGCTGAACACTGAAGCTTTCTTT	CASSVAQLNTEAFF
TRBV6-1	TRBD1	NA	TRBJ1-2	TGTGCCAGCAGCCAATGGGACAGCGGGGGCTACACCTTC	CASSQWDSGGYTF
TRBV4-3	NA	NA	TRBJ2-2	TGCGCCAGCAGCCAAGGGTTGCAGAAGACTACCGGGGAGCTGTTTTTT	CASSQGLQKTTGELFF
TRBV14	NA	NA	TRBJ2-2	TGTGCCAGCAGCCAATTCCGGGGTCAGAGTTCGAACACCGGGGAGCTGTTTTTT	CASSQFRGQSSNTGELFF
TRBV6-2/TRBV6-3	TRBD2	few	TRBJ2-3	TGTGCCAGCAGTTACCCACTAGCGGGGGGGCCTAGCACAGATACGCAGTATTTT	CASSYPLAGGPSTDTQYF
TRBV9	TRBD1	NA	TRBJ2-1	TGTGCCAGCAGCCCCCCGGACAGGGCTAATGAGCAGTTCTTC	CASSPPDRANEQFF
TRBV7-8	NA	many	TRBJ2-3	TGTGCCAGCAGCCACTCGACGTGGGGGGCAGATACGCAGTATTTT	CASSHSTWGADTQYF
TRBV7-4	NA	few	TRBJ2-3	TGTGCCAGCAGCTTAGCGGGGGGACAGAATTCAGATACGCAGTATTTT	CASSLAGGQNSDTQYF
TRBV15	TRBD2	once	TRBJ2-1	TGTGCCACCAGCCCCGGGGGGAATGAGCAGTTCTTC	CATSPGGNEQFF
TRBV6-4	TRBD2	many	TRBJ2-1	TGTGCCAGCAGTGTACTAGCGGGGGATTACAATGAGCAGTTCTTC	CASSVLAGDYNEQFF
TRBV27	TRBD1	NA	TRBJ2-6	TGTGCCACTTCAGGGCTGGGGACAGACTACTCTGGGGCCAACGTCCTGACTTTC	CATSGLGTDYSGANVLTF
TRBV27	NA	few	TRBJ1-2	TGTGCCAGCAGGGAGGACTTGACAGGCTCCATCTATGGCTACACCTTC	CASREDLTGSIYGYTF
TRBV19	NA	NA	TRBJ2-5	TGTGCCAGTAGTATAGGGCGGTACAAGTTGGAGACCCAGTACTTC	CASSIGRYKLETQYF
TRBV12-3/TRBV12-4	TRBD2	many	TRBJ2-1	TGTGCCAGCAGTCGGACTAGCGGGGGGACGAATGAGCAGTTCTTC	CASSRTSGGTNEQFF
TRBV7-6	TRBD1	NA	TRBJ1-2	TGTGCCGTTACCGGGACAGGGGGACTCAAGATCTATGGCTACACCTTC	CAVTGTGGLKIYGYTF
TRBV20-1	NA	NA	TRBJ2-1	TGCAGTGCTAGAGATCTGGGGGGGGCGGGGGCCTCCTACAATGAGCAGTTCTTC	CSARDLGGAGASYNEQFF
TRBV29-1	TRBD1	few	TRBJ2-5	TGCAGCGTTACCCGAGGACAGGGGGCATCAGAGACCCAGTACTTC	CSVTRGQGASETQYF
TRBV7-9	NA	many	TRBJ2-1	TGTGCCAGCAGCCCTGCACAGAGTAGCTCCTACAATGAGCAGTTCTTC	CASSPAQSSSYNEQFF
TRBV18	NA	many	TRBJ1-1	TGTGCCAGCTCACCAGCTACGGGGGCGTCCCGTCAGAACACTGAAGCTTTCTTT	CASSPATGASRQNTEAFF
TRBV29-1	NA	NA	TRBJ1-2	TGCAGCATCCTAGGGGTCCCTACAGGGCCTCAGACCTATGGCTACACCTTC	CSILGVPTGPQTYGYTF
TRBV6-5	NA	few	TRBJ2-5	TGTGCCAGCAGTTACAGAGTCTACCAAGAGACCCAGTACTTC	CASSYRVYQETQYF
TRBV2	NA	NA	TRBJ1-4	TGTGCCGGGGGGGGTGAAAAACTGTTTTTT	CAGGGEKLFF
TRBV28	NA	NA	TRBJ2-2	TGTGCCATCGAAGACTGGGAGAAAGGCGGGGAGCTGTTTTTT	CAIEDWEKGGELFF
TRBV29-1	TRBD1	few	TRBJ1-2	TGCAGCGTTGAAGATCTATATACAGGGGATCATGGCTACACCTTC	CSVEDLYTGDHGYTF
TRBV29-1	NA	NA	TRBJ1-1	TGCAGCGTTGTCGACGGGGGCACTGAAGCTTTCTTT	CSVVDGGTEAFF
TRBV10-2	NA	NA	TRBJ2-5	TGCGCCAGCAGTGATGGGGGGGGGCCGGGAGAGACCCAGTACTTC	CASSDGGGPGETQYF
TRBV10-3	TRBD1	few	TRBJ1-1	TGTGCCATCAGCGAGACAGGGGCGGGGAACACTGAAGCTTTCTTT	CAISETGAGNTEAFF
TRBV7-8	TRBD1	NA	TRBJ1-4	TGTGCCAGCAGCCCCGACGCGGATTACAGGGGGCGGGGGTTCAATGAAAAACTGTTTTTT	CASSPDADYRGRGFNEKLFF
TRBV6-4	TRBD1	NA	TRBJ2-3	TGTGCCAGCAGTGACTCGAAGGGGGCCACAGATACGCAGTATTTT	CASSDSKGATDTQYF
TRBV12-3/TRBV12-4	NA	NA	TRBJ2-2	TGTGCCAGCAGTCAAATCGGGGGATCGGGGGAGCTGTTTTTT	CASSQIGGSGELFF
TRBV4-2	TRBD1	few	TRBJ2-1	TGTGCCAGCAGCCAGGACCCGGGACAGCCGAGCAATGAGCAGTTCTTC	CASSQDPGQPSNEQFF
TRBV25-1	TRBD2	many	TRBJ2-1	TGTGCCAGCACTGAAGCGGGGGCATACAATGAGCAGTTCTTC	CASTEAGAYNEQFF
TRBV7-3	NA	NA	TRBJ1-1	TGTGCCAGCAGCTCAGGGGATAGGAACACTGAAGCTTTCTTT	CASSSGDRNTEAFF
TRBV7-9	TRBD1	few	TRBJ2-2	TGTGCCAGCAGCTTCTCGACAGGGACAACCGGGGAGCTGTTTTTT	CASSFSTGTTGELFF
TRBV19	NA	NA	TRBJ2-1	TGTGCCAGTAGTGAAGGATCCAGGGACCCATACAATGAGCAGTTCTTC	CASSEGSRDPYNEQFF
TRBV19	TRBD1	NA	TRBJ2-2	TGTGCCAGTAGTATCCTCCCGGGACAGAAGGGTGTGCTGTTTTTT	CASSILPGQKGVLFF
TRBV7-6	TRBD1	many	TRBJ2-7	TGTGCCAGCAGCCCGAGCCCGGGACAGGGGTACGAGCAGTACTTC	CASSPSPGQGYEQYF